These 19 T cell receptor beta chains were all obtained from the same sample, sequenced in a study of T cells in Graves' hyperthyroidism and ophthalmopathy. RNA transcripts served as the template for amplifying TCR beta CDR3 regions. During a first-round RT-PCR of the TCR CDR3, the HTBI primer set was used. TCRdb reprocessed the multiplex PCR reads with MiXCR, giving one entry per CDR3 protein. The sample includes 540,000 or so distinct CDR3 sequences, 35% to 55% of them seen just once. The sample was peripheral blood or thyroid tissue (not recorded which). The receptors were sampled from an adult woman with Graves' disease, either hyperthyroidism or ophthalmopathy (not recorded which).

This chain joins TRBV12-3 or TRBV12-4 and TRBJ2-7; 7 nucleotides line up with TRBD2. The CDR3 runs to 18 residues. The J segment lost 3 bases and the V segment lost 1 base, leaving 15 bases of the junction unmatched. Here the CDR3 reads CASSLGTRGEQDFYEQYF. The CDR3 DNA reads TGTGCCAGCAGTTTAGGGACACGGGGGGAACAGGACTTCTACGAGCAGTACTTC.

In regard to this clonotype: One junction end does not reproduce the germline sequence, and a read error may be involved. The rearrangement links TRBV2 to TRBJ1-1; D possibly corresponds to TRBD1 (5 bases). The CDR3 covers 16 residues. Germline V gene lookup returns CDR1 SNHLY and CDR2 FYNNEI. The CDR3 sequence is CACSAFPGTVNTEAFF. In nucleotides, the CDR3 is TGTGCCTGCAGTGCTTTCCCAGGGACGGTGAACACTGAAGCTTTCTTT.

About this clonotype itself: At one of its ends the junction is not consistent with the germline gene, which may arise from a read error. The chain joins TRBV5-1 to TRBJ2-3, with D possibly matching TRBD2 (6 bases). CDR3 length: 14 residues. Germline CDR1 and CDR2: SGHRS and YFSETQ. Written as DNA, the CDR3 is TGCGCCAGCGGCTTAGGCGGGGGCACAGATACGCAGTATTTT. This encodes CASGLGGGTDTQYF.

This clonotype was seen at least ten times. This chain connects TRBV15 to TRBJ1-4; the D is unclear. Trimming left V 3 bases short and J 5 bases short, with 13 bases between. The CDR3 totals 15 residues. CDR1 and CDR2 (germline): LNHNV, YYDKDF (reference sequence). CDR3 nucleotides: TGTGCCACCAGCAGGGGTCTCGCAAAAAATGAAAAACTGTTTTTT. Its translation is CATSRGLAKNEKLFF.

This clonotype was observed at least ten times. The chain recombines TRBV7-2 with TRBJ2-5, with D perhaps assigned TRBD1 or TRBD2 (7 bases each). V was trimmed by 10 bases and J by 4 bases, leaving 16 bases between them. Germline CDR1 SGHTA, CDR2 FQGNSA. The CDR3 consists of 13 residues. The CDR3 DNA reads TGTGCCACCGGCAGGGGGGGCGGAGAGACCCAGTACTTC. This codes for CATGRGGGETQYF.

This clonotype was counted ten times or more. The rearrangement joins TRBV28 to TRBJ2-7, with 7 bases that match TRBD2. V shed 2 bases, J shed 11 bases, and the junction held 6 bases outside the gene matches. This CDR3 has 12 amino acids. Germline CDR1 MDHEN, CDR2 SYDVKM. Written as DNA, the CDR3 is TGTGCCAGCAGTTTAAGCGGGGAGGGCGAGTACTTC. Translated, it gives CASSLSGEGEYF.

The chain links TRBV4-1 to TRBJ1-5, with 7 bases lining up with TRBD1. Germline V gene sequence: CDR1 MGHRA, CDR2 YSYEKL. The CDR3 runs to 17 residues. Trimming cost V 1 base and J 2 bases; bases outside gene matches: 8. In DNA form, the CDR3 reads TGCGCCAGCAGCCAAGTCCCAACAGGGGTTCGCAATCAGCCCCAGCATTTT. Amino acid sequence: CASSQVPTGVRNQPQHF.

CDR3 residues: CASKVGQGEETQYF. The DNA for the CDR3 is TGCGCCAGCAAGGTGGGACAGGGCGAAGAGACCCAGTACTTC. The V gene is TRBV5-1, the J gene TRBJ2-5; 9 bases are a match to TRBD1. Germline CDR1 SGHRS, CDR2 YFSETQ. The V and J ends lost 6 bases and 3 bases, in that order; junction bases with no gene match: 6. The CDR3 contains 14 residues.

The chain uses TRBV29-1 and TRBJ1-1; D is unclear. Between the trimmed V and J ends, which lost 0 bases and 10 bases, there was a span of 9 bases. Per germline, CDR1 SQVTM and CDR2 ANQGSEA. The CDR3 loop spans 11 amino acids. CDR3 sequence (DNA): TGCAGCGTTGAAGATCTAGTGGGAGCTTTCTTT. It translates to CSVEDLVGAFF.

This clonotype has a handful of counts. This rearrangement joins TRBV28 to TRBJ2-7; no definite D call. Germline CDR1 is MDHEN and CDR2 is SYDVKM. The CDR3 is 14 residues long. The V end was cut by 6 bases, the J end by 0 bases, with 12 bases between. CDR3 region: CASSYMGSSYEQYF. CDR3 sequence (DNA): TGTGCCAGCAGCTATATGGGTAGCTCCTACGAGCAGTACTTC.

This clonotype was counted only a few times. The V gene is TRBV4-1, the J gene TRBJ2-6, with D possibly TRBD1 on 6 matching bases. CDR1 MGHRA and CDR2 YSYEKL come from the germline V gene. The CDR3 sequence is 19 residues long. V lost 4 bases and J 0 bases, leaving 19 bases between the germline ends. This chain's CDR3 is CASSLNPGVGGSGANVLTF. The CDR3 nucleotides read TGCGCCAGCAGCCTCAACCCAGGGGTAGGAGGCTCTGGGGCCAACGTCCTGACTTTC.

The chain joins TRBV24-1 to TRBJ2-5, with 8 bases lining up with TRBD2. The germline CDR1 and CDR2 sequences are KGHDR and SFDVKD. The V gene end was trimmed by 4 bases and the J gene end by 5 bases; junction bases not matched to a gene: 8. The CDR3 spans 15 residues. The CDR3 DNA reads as TGTGCCACCAGTGAGGAAGGCGGGGGGTGGGAGACCCAGTACTTC. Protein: CATSEEGGGWETQYF.

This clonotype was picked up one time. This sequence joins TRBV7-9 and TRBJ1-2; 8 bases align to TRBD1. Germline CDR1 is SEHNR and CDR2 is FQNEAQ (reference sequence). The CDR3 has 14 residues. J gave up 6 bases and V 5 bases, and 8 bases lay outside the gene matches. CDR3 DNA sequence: TGTGCCAGCAGCGTCTTACAGGGGGAGAATGGCTACACCTTC. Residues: CASSVLQGENGYTF. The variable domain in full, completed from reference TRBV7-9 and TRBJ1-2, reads DTGVSQNPRHKITKRGQNVTFRCDPISEHNRLYWYRQTLGQGPEFLTYFQNEAQLEKSRLLSDRFSAERPKGSFSTLEIQRTEQGDSAMYLCASSVLQGENGYTFGSGTRLTVV.

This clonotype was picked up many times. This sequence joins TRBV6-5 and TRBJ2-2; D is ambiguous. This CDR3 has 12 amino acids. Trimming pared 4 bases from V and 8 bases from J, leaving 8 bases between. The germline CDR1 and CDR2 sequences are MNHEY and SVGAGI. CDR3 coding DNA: TGTGCCAGCAGTTTAAGTTTGGGGGAGCTGTTTTTT. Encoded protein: CASSLSLGELFF.

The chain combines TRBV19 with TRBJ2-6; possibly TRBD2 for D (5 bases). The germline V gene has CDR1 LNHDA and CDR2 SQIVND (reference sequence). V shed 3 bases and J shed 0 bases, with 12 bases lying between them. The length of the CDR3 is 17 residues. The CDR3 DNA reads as TGTGCCAGTAGTATCTACGGCGGGTACTCTGGGGCCAACGTCCTGACTTTC. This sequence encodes CASSIYGGYSGANVLTF. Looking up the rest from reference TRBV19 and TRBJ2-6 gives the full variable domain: DGGITQSPKYLFRKEGQNVTLSCEQNLNHDAMYWYRQDPGQGLRLIYYSQIVNDFQKGDIAEGYSVSREKKESFPLTVTSAQKNPTAFYLCASSIYGGYSGANVLTFGAGSRLTVL.

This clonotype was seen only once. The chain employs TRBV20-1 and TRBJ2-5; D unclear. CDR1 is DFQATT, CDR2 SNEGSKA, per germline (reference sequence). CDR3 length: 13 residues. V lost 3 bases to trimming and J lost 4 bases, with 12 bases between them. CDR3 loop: CSARLVVGETQYF. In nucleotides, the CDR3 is TGCAGTGCTAGGCTAGTGGTTGGAGAGACCCAGTACTTC.

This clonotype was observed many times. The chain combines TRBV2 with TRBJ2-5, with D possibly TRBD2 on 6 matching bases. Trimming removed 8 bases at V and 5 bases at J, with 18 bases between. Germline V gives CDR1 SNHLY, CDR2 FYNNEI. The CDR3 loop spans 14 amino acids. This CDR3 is CASSLGRGGETQYF. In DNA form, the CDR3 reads TGTGCCAGCTCCCTCGGCCGCGGAGGGGAGACCCAGTACTTC.

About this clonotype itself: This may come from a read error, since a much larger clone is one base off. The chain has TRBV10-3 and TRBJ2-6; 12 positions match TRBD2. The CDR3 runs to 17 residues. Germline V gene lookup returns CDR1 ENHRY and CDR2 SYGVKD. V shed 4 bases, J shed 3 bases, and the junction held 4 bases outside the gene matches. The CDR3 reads CAISGGLAGFGANVLTF. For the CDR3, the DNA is TGTGCCATCAGTGGCGGACTAGCGGGATTTGGGGCCAACGTCCTGACTTTC.

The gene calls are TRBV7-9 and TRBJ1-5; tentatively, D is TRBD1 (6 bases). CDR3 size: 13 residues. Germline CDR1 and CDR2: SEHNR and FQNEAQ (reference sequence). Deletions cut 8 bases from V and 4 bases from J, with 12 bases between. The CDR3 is CASGQGGNQPQHF. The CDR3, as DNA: TGTGCCAGCGGCCAAGGGGGGAATCAGCCCCAGCATTTT.